This TCR beta chain is from a study of T-cell memory formation after mild COVID-19. One entry per CDR3 protein results from TCRdb running MiXCR on the 5' RACE reads. In the table there are 150,000 to 200,000 distinct CDR3 sequences, 13% to 15% of which are singletons. CDR3 length: 15 residues. The V and J ends lost 6 bases and 4 bases respectively, with 17 bases between them. Germline CDR1 SGHTA, CDR2 FQGNSA. The chain joins TRBV7-2 to TRBJ2-3, with D tentatively TRBD1 (6 bases). Material: PBMCs or a T cell subset sorted from them (not recorded which). This receptor was taken from an adult woman who had mild COVID-19 (a few samples of this study predate the infection). Cell type and time point are not known. CDR3 sequence (DNA): TGTGCCAGCAGTTACACGGACAGACGCCCAGATACGCAGTATTTT. This translates into CASSYTDRRPDTQYF.